This record looks at one T cell receptor beta chain sequence and its context. As yet, its antigen is unknown. One junction end does not reproduce the germline sequence, and a read error may be involved. A sample-barcoded 5' primer and a J-beta primer mix were used in a second PCR of roughly 6 to 11 cycles. TCRdb analysed the 5' RACE reads with MiXCR anew, one entry per CDR3 protein. The sample holds about 680,000 distinct CDR3 sequences, more than 40% seen once. The record originates from a study of blood T cells in healthy people across ages. CDR3 length equals 16 residues. Looked up from germline, CDR1 is DFQATT and CDR2 is SNEGSKA (reference sequence). Study-level points and caveats: Roughly linearly, TCR beta diversity per million T cells fell as age increased.

V is TRBV20-1 and J is TRBJ2-7; D is perhaps TRBD2 (7 bases). The source is a woman in her sixties or seventies in good health. The sequenced sample was blood. The CDR3 DNA follows: TGCAGTGCTAGAAGAGAGGGGGACTACTTCTCCTGCGAGCAGTACTTC. Encoded protein: CSARREGDYFSCEQYF.